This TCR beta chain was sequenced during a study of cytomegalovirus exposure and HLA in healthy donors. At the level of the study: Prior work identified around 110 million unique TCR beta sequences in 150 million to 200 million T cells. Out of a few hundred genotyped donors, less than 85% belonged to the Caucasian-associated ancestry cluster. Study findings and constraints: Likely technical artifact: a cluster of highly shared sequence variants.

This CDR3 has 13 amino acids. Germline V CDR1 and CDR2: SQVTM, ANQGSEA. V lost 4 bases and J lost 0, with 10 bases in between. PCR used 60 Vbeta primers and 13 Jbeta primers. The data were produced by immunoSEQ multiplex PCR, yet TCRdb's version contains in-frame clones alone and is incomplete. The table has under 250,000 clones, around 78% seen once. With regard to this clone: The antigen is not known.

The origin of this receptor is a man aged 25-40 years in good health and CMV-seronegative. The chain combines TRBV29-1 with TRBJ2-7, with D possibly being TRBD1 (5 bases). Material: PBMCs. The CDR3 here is CSVGVQDSYEQYF. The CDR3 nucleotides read TGCAGCGTTGGAGTACAGGACTCCTACGAGCAGTACTTC.